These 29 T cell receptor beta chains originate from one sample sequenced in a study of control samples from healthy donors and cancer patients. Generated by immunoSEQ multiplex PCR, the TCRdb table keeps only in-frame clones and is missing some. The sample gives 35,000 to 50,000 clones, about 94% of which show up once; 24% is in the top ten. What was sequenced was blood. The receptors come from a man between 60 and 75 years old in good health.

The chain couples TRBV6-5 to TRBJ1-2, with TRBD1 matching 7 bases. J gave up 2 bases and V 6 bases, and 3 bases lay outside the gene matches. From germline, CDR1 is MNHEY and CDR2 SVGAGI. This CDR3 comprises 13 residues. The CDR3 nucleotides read TGTGCCAGCAGGGGGACAGTGAACTATGGCTACACCTTC. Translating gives CASRGTVNYGYTF.

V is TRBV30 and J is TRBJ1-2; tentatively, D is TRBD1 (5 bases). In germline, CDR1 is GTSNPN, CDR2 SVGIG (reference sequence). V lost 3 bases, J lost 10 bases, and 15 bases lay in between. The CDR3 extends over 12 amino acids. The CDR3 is CAWRMLGAIYTF. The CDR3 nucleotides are TGTGCCTGGAGGATGCTCGGGGCGATCTACACCTTC.

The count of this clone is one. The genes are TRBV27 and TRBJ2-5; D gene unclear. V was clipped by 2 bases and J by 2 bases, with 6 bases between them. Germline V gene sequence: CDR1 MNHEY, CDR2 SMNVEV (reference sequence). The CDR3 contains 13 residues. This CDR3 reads CASSLGQQETQYF. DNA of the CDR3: TGTGCCAGCAGTTTAGGGCAGCAAGAGACCCAGTACTTC.

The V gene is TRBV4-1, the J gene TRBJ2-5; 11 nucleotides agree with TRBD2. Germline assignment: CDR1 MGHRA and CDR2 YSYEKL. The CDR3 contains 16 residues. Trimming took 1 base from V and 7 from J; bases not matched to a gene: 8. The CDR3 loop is CASSQATSGNSATQYF. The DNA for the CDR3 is TGCGCCAGCAGCCAAGCGACTAGCGGGAATTCAGCGACCCAGTACTTC.

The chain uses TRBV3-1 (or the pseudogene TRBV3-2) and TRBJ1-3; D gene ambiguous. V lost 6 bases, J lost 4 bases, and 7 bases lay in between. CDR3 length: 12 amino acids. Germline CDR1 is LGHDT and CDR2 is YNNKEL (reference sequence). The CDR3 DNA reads TGTGCCAGCAGTCTAGGGGGAAACACCATATATTTT. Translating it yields CASSLGGNTIYF.

CDR3 bases: TGTGCCACCAGCAGGGCCGGACTAGCCTACGAGCAGTACTTC. Its protein product is CATSRAGLAYEQYF. V usage is TRBV15 and J usage is TRBJ2-7, with TRBD2 matching over 7 bases. There are 14 residues in the CDR3. The V segment lost 3 bases and the J segment 2 bases; nucleotides outside the gene matches: 4. Germline CDR1 and CDR2: LNHNV and YYDKDF (reference sequence).

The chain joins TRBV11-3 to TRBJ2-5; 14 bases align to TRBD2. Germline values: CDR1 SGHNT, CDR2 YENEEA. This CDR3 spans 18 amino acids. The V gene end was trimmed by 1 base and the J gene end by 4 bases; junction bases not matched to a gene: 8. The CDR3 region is CASSLGRLAGGPGETQYF. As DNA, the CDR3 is TGTGCCAGCAGCTTAGGTCGACTAGCGGGAGGGCCGGGAGAGACCCAGTACTTC. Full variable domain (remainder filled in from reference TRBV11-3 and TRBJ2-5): EAGVVQSPRYKIIEKKQPVAFWCNPISGHNTLYWYLQNLGQGPELLIRYENEEAVDDSQLPKDRFSAERLKGVDSTLKIQPAELGDSAVYLCASSLGRLAGGPGETQYFGPGTRLLVL.

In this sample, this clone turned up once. CDR3 sequence reads: CSVEGGRGGTDTQYF. The CDR3 DNA reads as TGCAGCGTTGAGGGCGGGAGGGGTGGAACAGATACGCAGTATTTT. The chain combines TRBV29-1 with TRBJ2-3; 9 nucleotides line up with TRBD2. Unmatched junction bases numbered 7, after V lost 3 bases and J lost 3 bases. This CDR3 spans 15 amino acids. Germline CDR1 is SQVTM and CDR2 is ANQGSEA.

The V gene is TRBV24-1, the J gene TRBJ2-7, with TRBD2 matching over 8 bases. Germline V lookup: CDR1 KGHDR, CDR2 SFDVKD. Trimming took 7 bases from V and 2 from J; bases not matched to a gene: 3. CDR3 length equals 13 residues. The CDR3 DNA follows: TGTGCCACCAGCAGCGGGGGACCCTACGAGCAGTACTTC. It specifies CATSSGGPYEQYF.

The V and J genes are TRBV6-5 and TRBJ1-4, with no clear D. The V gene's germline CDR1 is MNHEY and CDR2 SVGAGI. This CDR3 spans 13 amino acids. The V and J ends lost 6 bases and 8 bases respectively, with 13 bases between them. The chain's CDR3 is CASRLPKGEKLFF. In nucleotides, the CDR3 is TGTGCCAGCAGACTCCCGAAAGGAGAAAAACTGTTTTTT.

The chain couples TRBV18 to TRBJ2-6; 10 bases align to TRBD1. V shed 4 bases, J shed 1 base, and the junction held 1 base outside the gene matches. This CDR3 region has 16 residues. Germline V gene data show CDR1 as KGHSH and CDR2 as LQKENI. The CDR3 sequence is CASSRDRGSGANVLTF. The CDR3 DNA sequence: TGTGCCAGCTCACGGGACAGGGGTTCTGGGGCCAACGTCCTGACTTTC.

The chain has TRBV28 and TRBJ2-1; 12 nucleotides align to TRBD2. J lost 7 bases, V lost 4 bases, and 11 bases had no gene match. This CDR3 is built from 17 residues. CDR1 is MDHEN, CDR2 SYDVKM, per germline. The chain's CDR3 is CASSSGTSGPGRNEQFF. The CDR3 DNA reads TGTGCCAGCAGTTCCGGGACTAGCGGGCCCGGTCGAAATGAGCAGTTCTTC. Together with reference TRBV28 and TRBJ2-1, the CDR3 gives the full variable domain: DVKVTQSSRYLVKRTGEKVFLECVQDMDHENMFWYRQDPGLGLRLIYFSYDVKMKEKGDIPEGYSVSREKKERFSLILESASTNQTSMYLCASSSGTSGPGRNEQFFGPGTRLTVL.

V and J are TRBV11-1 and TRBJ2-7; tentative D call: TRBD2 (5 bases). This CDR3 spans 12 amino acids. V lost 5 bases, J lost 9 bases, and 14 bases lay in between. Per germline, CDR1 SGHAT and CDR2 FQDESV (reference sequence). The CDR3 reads CASSQSLAGQYF. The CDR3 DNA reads TGTGCCAGCAGCCAAAGTCTAGCAGGGCAGTACTTC.

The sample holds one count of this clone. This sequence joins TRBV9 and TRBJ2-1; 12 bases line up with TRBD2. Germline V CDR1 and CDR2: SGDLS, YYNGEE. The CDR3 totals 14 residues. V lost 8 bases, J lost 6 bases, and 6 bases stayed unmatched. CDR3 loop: CASAKLAGGNEQFF. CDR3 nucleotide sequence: TGTGCCAGTGCTAAACTAGCGGGAGGCAATGAGCAGTTCTTC.

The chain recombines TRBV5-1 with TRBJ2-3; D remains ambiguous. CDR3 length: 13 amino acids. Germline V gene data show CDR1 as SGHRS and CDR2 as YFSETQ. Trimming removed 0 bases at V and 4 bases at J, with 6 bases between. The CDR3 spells CASSLGRADTQYF. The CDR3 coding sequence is TGCGCCAGCAGCTTGGGGAGAGCAGATACGCAGTATTTT.

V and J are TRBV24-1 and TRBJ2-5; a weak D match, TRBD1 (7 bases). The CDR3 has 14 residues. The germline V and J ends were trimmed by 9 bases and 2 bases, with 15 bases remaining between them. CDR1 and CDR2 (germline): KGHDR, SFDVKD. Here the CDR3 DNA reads TGTGCCACCGGAGGGACAGAGATACAAGAGACCCAGTACTTC. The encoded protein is CATGGTEIQETQYF.

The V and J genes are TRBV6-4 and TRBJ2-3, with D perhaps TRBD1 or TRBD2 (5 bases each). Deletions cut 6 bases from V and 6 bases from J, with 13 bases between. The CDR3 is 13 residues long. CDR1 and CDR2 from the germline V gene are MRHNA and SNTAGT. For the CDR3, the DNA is TGTGCCAGCAGAGCCCCCGGGACCGATACGCAGTATTTT. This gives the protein CASRAPGTDTQYF.

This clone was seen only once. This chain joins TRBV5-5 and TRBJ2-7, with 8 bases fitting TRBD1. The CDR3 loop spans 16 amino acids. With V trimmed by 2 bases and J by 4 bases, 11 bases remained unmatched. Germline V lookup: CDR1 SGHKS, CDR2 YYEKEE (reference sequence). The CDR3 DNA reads TGTGCCAGCAGCTTCGACGGGACAGGTATAATTTACGAGCAGTACTTC. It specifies CASSFDGTGIIYEQYF.

Here the CDR3 reads CSTFGRERTDTQYF. The CDR3 DNA sequence: TGCAGCACCTTCGGGAGGGAACGGACAGATACGCAGTATTTT. This rearrangement joins TRBV29-1 to TRBJ2-3, with 8 bases aligning to TRBD2. This CDR3 spans 14 amino acids. With 8 bases clipped from V and 3 bases from J, the junction kept 10 bases outside the gene matches. Germline V gives CDR1 SQVTM, CDR2 ANQGSEA.

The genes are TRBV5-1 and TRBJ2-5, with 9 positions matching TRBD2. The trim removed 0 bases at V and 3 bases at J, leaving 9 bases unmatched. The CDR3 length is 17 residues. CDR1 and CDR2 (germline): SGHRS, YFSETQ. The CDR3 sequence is CASSLGASGADEETQYF. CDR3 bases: TGCGCCAGCAGCTTGGGGGCTAGCGGGGCGGACGAAGAGACCCAGTACTTC.

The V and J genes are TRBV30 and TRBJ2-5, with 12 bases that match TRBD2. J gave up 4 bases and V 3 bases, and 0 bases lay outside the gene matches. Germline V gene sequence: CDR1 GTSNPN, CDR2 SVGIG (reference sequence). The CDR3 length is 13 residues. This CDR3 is CAWRLAGGETQYF. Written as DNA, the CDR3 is TGTGCCTGGAGACTAGCGGGAGGAGAGACCCAGTACTTC.

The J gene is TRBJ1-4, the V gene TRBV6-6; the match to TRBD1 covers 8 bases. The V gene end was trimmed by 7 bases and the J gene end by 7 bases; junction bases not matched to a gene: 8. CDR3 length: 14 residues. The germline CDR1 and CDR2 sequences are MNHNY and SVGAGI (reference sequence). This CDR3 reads CASTPRGRGEKLFF. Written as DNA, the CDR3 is TGTGCCAGCACTCCCAGGGGGCGCGGTGAAAAACTGTTTTTT.

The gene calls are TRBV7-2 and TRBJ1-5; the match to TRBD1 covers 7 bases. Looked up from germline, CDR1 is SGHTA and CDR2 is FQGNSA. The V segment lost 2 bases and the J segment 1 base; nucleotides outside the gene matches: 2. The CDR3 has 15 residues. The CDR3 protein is CASSLQGVSNQPQHF. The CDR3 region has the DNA TGTGCCAGCAGCTTACAGGGGGTCAGCAATCAGCCCCAGCATTTT.

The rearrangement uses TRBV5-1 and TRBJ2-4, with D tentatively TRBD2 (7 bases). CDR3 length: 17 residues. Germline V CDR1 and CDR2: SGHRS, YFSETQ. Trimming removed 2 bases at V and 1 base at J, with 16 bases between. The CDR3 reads CASSFDGGAWAKNIQYF. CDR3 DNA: TGCGCCAGCAGCTTTGATGGGGGGGCCTGGGCCAAAAACATTCAGTACTTC.

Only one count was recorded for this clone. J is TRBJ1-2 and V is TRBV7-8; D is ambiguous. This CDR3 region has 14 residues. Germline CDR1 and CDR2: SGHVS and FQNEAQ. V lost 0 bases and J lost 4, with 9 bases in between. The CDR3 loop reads CASSLADQFYGYTF. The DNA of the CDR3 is TGTGCCAGCAGCTTAGCGGACCAGTTCTATGGCTACACCTTC.

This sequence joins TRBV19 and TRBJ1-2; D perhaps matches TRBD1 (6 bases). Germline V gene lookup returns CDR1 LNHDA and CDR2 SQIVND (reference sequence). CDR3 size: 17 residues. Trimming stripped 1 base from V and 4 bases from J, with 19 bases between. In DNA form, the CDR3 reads TGTGCCAGTAGTATAGCAGCACGAACAGGGTCGGTCTATGGCTACACCTTC. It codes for CASSIAARTGSVYGYTF. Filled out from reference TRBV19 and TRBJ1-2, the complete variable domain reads DGGITQSPKYLFRKEGQNVTLSCEQNLNHDAMYWYRQDPGQGLRLIYYSQIVNDFQKGDIAEGYSVSREKKESFPLTVTSAQKNPTAFYLCASSIAARTGSVYGYTFGSGTRLTVV.

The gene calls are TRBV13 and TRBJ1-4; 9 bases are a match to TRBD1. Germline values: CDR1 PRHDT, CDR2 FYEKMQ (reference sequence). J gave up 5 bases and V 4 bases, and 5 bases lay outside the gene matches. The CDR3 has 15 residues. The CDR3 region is CASSYRTGDNEKLFF. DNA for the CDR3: TGTGCCAGCAGCTACAGGACAGGGGACAATGAAAAACTGTTTTTT.

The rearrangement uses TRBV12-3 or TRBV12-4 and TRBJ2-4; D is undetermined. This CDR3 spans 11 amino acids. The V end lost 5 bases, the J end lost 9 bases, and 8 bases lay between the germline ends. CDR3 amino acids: CASSASGIQYF. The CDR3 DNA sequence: TGTGCCAGCAGTGCTAGTGGCATTCAGTACTTC.

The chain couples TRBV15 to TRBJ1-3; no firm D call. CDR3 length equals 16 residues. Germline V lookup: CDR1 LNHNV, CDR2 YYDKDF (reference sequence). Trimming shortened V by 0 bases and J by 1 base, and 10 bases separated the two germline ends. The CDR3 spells CATSRDPGISGNTIYF. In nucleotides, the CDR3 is TGTGCCACCAGCAGAGACCCGGGGATTTCTGGAAACACCATATATTTT.